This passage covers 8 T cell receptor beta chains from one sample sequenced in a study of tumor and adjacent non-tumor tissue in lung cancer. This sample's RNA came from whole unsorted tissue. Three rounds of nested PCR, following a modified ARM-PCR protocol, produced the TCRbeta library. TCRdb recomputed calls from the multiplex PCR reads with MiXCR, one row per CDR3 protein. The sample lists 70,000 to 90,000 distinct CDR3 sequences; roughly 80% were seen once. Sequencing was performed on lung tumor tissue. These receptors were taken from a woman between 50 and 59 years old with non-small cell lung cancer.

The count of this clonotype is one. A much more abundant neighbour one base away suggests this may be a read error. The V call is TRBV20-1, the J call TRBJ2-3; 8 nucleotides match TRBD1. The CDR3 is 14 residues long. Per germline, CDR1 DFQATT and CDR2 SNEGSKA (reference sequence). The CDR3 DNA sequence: TGCAGCGCGGGACAGGTCGGCCGCACAGTTACGCAGTATTTT. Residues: CSAGQVGRTVTQYF.

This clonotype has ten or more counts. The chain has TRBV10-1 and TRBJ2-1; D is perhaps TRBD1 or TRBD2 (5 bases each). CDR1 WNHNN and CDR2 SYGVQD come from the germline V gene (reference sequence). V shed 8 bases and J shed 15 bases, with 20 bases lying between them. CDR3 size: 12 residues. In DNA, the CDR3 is TGCGCCAGCGGTCCCGGGACCGCATTCTTGTTCTTC. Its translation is CASGPGTAFLFF.

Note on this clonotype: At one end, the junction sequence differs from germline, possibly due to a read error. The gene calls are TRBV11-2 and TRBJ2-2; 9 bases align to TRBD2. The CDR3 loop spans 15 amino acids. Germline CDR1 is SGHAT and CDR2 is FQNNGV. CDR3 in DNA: TGTACCAACAGCTTGGGCGGGAGGGCCACCGAGGAGCTGTTTTTT. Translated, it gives CTNSLGGRATEELFF.

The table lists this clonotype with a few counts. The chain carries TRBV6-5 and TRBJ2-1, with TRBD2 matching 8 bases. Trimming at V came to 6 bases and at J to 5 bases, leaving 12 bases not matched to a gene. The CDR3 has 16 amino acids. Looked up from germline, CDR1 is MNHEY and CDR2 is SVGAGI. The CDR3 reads CASRHASGRGDNEQFF. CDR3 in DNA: TGTGCCAGCAGGCACGCCTCGGGGCGGGGGGACAATGAGCAGTTCTTC.

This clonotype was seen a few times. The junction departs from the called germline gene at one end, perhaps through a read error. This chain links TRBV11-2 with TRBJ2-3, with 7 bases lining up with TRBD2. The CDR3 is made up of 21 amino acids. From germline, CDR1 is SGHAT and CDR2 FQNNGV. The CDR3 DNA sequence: TGTACCAGCACTCCCTTAGTTCGGGCCTGGACTAGTGCGAGGAGCACAGATACGCAGTATTTT. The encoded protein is CTSTPLVRAWTSARSTDTQYF.

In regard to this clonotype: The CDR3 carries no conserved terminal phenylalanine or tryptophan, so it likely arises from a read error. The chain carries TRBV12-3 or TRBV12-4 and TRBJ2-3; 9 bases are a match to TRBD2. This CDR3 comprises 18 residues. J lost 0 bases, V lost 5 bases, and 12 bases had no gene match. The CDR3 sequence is CASSERSWGLASTDTQYS. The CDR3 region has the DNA TGTGCCAGCAGTGAAAGGAGCTGGGGACTAGCCAGCACAGATACGCAGTATTCT.

The CDR3 here is CASSQPGEETQYF. Written as DNA, the CDR3 is TGCGCCAGCAGCCAACCAGGGGAGGAGACCCAGTACTTC. The chain uses TRBV4-1 and TRBJ2-5; possibly TRBD1 for D (6 bases). The ends were cut back, 2 bases at V and 5 bases at J, with 9 bases in the middle. The CDR3 sequence is 13 residues long. Germline V CDR1 and CDR2: MGHRA, YSYEKL.

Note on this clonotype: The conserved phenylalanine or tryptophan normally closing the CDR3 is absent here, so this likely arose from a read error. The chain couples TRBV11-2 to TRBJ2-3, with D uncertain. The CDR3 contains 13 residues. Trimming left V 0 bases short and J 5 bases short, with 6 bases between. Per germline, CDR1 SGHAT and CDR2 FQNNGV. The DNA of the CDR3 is TGTGCCAGCAGCTTAGACAAGGAAGATACGCAGTATTCT. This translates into CASSLDKEDTQYS.